The clone carrying this TCR beta chain was detected a few times. The antigen remains unidentified. This sample stems from a study of CD4 T cells in relation to SARS-CoV-2 and coronaviruses. Findings and limits, study-wide: Monoreactive clones expanded significantly more to SARS-CoV-2 than crossreactive clones did. No crossreactivity against non-spike viral proteins was tested here.

Here immunoSEQ multiplex PCR was the method, and the copy in TCRdb shows in-frame clones only, minus some. This table holds tens of thousands of clones, 72% found once. Before the COVID-19 pandemic, during about 2011-2019, CD4+ T cells were taken from unexposed donors. After approximately ten days of culture, CD4+ T cells were isolated. Per germline, CDR1 SGDLS and CDR2 YYNGEE. The CDR3 covers 15 residues. V was cut by 4 bases and J by 1 base, with 14 bases left in between. Sequenced material: CD4+ T cells from PBMCs, cultured in vitro. V is TRBV9 and J is TRBJ1-2, with D perhaps matching TRBD1 (6 bases). The sequence was collected from a human donor in good health. This CDR3 reads CASSPRDTLNYGYTF. The CDR3 region has the DNA TGTGCCAGCAGCCCGAGGGACACCCTTAACTATGGCTACACCTTC.